This T cell receptor beta chain was obtained from a study of T cells in Graves' hyperthyroidism and ophthalmopathy. Study background: Pretreatment peripheral blood was obtained at initial diagnosis. Notes on the study in general: Blood also carried most thyroid clonotypes expanded above 0.001.

Template material for amplifying TCR beta CDR3 regions consisted of RNA transcripts. Researchers ran a first-round RT-PCR on the TCR CDR3 using the HTBI primer set. TCRdb recomputed calls from the multiplex PCR reads with MiXCR, one row per CDR3 protein. Of around 690,000 distinct CDR3 sequences in the sample, approximately 15% were seen once. Each patient was aged 18 to 65 and had newly diagnosed hyperthyroidism of under 2 months' duration. The germline V gene encodes CDR1 DFQATT and CDR2 SNEGSKA (reference sequence). V gave up 6 bases and J gave up 2 bases; unmatched junction bases: 11. The CDR3 length is 16 residues. In its sample, this clonotype was seen many times. Its antigen is currently unknown.

This clonotype was sampled from a man in his fifties with Graves' hyperthyroidism. Sequences were obtained from blood. The chain uses TRBV20-1 and TRBJ2-7; 12 nucleotides agree with TRBD2. The CDR3 DNA sequence: TGCAGTGCAGATTCTCCTAGCGGGAGGGCCCCCTACGAGCAGTACTTC. Residues: CSADSPSGRAPYEQYF.